Shown below are 5 T cell receptor beta chains from a single sample sequenced in a study of T cells in Graves' hyperthyroidism and ophthalmopathy. The investigators amplified TCR beta CDR3 regions from RNA transcripts. Carried out on the TCR CDR3, a first-round RT-PCR used the HTBI primer set. TCRdb re-derived calls from the multiplex PCR reads in MiXCR, one entry per CDR3 protein. The sample holds hundreds of thousands of distinct CDR3 sequences; approximately 15% are singletons and the top ten take approximately 7.5%. Material: blood. Receptors were obtained from a woman under 30 with Graves' hyperthyroidism.

As regards this clonotype: The germline gene is not matched at one end of the junction; a read error may be the cause. The V and J genes are TRBV6-5 and TRBJ2-5, with 8 bases matching TRBD1. This CDR3 is 15 amino acids long. CDR1 is MNHEY and CDR2 is SVGAGI in the germline V gene. The CDR3: CASSYFPETAGGSNF. Written as DNA, the CDR3 is TGTGCCAGCAGTTACTTCCCGGAGACTGCAGGGGGCTCGAACTTC.

The chain couples TRBV30 to TRBJ1-4; no clear D. CDR3 length: 11 amino acids. The V end was cut by 5 bases, the J end by 4 bases, with 5 bases between. Per the germline V gene, CDR1 is GTSNPN and CDR2 is SVGIG (reference sequence). CDR3 DNA: TGTGCCTGGGGGCTTAATGAAAAACTGTTTTTT. Translated: CAWGLNEKLFF.

This clonotype was detected a few times. This chain links TRBV11-2 with TRBJ2-3; D is possibly TRBD1 (5 bases). This CDR3 is 15 amino acids long. CDR1 and CDR2 (germline): SGHAT, FQNNGV. V lost 3 bases, J lost 1 base, and 11 bases lay in between. CDR3: CASSLEYRRTDTQYF. The CDR3 bases are TGTGCCAGCAGCTTGGAGTACAGGCGCACAGATACGCAGTATTTT.

V gene TRBV4-1 combines with J gene TRBJ1-5, with D maybe TRBD1 (5 bases). V lost 2 bases, J lost 5 bases, and 10 bases lay in between. CDR3 length: 14 residues. Germline-derived CDR1 and CDR2 are MGHRA and YSYEKL. CDR3 sequence reads: CASSQQGWDQPQHF. For the CDR3, the DNA is TGCGCCAGCAGCCAACAGGGTTGGGATCAGCCCCAGCATTTT.

In its sample, this clonotype was seen a few times. The chain employs TRBV9 and TRBJ2-1; D perhaps matches TRBD2 (6 bases). The V and J ends lost 3 bases and 2 bases respectively, with 12 bases between them. CDR1 and CDR2 (germline): SGDLS, YYNGEE. The CDR3 has 15 amino acids. The CDR3 DNA follows: TGTGCCAGCAGCGCGGGACTCCGAACCTACAATGAGCAGTTCTTC. Amino acids: CASSAGLRTYNEQFF.